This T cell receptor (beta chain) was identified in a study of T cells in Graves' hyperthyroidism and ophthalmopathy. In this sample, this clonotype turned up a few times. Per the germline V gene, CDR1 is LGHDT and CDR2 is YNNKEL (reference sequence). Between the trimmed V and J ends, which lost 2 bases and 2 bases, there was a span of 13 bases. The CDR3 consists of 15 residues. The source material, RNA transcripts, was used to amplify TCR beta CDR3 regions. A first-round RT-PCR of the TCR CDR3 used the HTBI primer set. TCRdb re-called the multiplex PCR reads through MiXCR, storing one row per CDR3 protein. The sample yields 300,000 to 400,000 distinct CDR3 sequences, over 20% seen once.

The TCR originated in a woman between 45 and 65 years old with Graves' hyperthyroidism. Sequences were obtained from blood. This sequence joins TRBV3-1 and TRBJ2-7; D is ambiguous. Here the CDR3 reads CASSQNPGGTYEQYF. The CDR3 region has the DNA TGTGCCAGCAGCCAAAACCCGGGCGGTACCTACGAGCAGTACTTC.